This TCR beta chain was sequenced in a study of Ad26.COV2.S vaccination and SARS-CoV-2 variants. Here immunoSEQ multiplex PCR was the method, and the copy in TCRdb shows in-frame clones only, minus some. This table holds hundreds of thousands of clones, roughly nine tenths found once. Treatment: about 20 received Ad26.COV2.S at low or high dose, single or two shots; several received placebo; per-sample allocation not given. The investigators took samples on day 63 after the first vaccine or placebo injection. The CDR3 runs to 15 residues. Trimming removed 6 bases from V and 5 bases from J, with 16 bases in between. CDR1 is MDHEN, CDR2 SYDVKM, per germline.

V gene TRBV28 combines with J gene TRBJ1-4; D remains unclear. This TCR came from a person between 18 and 65 years old who received the Ad26.COV2.S COVID-19 vaccine or a placebo. This material consisted of peripheral blood, taken in a trial of Ad26.COV2.S vaccine versus placebo. The CDR3 protein is CASSLPGVGNEKLFF. The CDR3 region has the DNA TGTGCCAGCAGCCTCCCGGGTGTGGGGAATGAAAAACTGTTTTTT. Together with reference TRBV28 and TRBJ1-4, the CDR3 gives the full variable domain: DVKVTQSSRYLVKRTGEKVFLECVQDMDHENMFWYRQDPGLGLRLIYFSYDVKMKEKGDIPEGYSVSREKKERFSLILESASTNQTSMYLCASSLPGVGNEKLFFGSGTQLSVL.